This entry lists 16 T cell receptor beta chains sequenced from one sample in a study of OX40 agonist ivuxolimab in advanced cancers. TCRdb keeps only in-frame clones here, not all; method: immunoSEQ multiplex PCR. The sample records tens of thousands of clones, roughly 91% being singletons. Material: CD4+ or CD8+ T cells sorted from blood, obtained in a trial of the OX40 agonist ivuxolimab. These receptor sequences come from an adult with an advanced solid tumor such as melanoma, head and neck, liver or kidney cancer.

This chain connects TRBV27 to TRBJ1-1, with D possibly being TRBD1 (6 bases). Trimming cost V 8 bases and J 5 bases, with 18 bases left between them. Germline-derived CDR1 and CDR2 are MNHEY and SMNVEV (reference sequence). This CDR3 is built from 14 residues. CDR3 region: CASYLRGARTEAFF. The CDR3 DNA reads TGTGCCAGCTACTTACGGGGGGCGAGGACTGAAGCTTTCTTT.

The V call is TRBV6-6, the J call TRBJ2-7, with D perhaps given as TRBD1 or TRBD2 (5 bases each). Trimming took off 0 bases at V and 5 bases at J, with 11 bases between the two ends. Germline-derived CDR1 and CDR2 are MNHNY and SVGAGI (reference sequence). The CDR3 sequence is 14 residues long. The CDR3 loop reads CASSYSRVRDEQYF. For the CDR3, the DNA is TGTGCCAGCAGTTACTCGAGGGTCAGGGACGAGCAGTACTTC.

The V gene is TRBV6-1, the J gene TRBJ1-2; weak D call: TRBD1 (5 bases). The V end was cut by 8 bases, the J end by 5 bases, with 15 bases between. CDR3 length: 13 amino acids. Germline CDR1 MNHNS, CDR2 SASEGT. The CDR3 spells CASQLRAAYGYTF. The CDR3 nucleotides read TGTGCCAGCCAGCTCAGGGCCGCGTATGGCTACACCTTC.

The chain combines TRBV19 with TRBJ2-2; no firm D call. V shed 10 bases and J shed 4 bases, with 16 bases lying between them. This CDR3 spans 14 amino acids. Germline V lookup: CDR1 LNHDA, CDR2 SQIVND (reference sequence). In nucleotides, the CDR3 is TGTGCCACCTCCTTTGGCCGCTTCACCGGGGAGCTGTTTTTT. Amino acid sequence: CATSFGRFTGELFF.

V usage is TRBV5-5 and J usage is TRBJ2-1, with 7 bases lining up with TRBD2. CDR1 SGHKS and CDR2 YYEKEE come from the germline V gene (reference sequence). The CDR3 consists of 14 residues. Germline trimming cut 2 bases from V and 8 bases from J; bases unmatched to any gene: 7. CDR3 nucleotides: TGTGCCAGCAGCTTACCAGCGGGGTTACATGAGCAGTTCTTC. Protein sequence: CASSLPAGLHEQFF.

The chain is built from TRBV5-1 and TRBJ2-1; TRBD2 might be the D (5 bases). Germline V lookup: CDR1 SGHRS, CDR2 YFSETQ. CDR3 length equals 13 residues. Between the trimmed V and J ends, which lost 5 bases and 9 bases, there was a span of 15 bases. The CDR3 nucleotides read TGCGCCAGCAGTCGACTGTTGGGGAGTGAGCAGTTCTTC. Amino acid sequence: CASSRLLGSEQFF.

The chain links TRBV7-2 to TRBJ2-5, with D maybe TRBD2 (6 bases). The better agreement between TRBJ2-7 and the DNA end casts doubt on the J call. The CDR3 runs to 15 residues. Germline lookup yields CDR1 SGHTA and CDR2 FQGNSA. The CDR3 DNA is TGTGCCAGCAGCTTAGCAAGCCAGGGAGGCTACGAGCAGTACTTC. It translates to CASSLASQGGYEQYF.

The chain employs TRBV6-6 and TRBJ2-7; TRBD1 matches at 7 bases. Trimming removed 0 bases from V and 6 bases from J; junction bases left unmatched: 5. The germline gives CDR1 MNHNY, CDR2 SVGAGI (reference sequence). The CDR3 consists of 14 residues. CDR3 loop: CASSYSDREGEQYF. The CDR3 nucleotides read TGTGCCAGCAGTTACTCTGACAGGGAAGGCGAGCAGTACTTC.

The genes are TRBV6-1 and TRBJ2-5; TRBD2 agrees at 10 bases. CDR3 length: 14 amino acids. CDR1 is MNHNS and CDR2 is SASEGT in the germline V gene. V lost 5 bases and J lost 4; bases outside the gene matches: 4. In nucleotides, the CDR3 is TGTGCCAGCAGTAGCGGGGGGGAAATAGAGACCCAGTACTTC. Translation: CASSSGGEIETQYF.

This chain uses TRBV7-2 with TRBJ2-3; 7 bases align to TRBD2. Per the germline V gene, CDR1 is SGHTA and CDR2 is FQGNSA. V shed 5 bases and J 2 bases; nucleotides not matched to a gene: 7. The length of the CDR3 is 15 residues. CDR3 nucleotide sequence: TGTGCCAGCAGCCTCGGGGGGAATCCCACAGATACGCAGTATTTT. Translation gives CASSLGGNPTDTQYF.

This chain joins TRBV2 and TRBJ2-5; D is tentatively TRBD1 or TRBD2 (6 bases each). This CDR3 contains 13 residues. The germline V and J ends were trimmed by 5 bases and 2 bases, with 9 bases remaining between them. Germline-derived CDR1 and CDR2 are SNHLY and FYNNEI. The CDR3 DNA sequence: TGTGCCAGCAGTACAGGGAGGCAAGAGACCCAGTACTTC. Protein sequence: CASSTGRQETQYF. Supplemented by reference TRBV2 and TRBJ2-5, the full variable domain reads EPEVTQTPSHQVTQMGQEVILRCVPISNHLYFYWYRQILGQKVEFLVSFYNNEISEKSEIFDDQFSVERPDGSNFTLKIRSTKLEDSAMYFCASSTGRQETQYFGPGTRLLVL.

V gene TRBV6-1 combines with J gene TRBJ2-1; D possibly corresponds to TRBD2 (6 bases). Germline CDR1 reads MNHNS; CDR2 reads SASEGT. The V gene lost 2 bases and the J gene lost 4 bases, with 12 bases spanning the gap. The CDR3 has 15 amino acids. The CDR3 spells CASSESVGGYNEQFF. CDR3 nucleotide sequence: TGTGCCAGCAGTGAATCGGTGGGGGGATACAATGAGCAGTTCTTC.

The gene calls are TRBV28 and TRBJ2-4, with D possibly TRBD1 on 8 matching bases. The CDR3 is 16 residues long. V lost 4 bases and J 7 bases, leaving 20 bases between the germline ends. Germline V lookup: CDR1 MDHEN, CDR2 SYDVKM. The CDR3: CASSSVRQGRENIQYF. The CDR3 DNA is TGTGCCAGCAGTTCGGTTCGACAGGGGAGGGAGAACATTCAGTACTTC.

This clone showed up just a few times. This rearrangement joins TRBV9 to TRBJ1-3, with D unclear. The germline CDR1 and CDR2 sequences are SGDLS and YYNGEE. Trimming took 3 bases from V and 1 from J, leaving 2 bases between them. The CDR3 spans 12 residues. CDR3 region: CASSESGNTIYF. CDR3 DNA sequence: TGTGCCAGCAGCGAGTCTGGAAACACCATATATTTT.

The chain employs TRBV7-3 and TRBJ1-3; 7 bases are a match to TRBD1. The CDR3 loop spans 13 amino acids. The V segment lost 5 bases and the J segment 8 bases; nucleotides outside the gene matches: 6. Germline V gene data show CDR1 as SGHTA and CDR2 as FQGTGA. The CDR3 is CASSRQGGDTIYF. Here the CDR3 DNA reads TGTGCCAGCAGCAGACAGGGCGGTGACACCATATATTTT.

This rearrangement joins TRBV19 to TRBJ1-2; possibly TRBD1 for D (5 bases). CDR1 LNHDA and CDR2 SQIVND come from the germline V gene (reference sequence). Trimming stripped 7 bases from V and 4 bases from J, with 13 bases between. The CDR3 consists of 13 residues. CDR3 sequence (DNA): TGTGCCAGTACCCCCCGGGGGATCTATGGCTACACCTTC. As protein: CASTPRGIYGYTF.